These 31 T cell receptor beta chains were all obtained from the same sample, sequenced in a study of control samples from healthy donors and cancer patients. TCRdb's copy holds only in-frame clones and misses some; the assay was immunoSEQ multiplex PCR. The sample comprises approximately 120,000 clones, more than 85% of which are singletons, and 17% rests with the top ten. Sequences were obtained from blood. These receptors were collected from a woman in her forties or fifties in good health.

This chain joins TRBV4-3 and TRBJ1-2; D uncertain. Trimming stripped 0 bases from V and 8 bases from J, with 13 bases between. The CDR3 sequence is 14 residues long. CDR1 LGHNA and CDR2 YSLEER come from the germline V gene. The CDR3 spells CASSQDRMEGGYTF. Here the CDR3 DNA reads TGCGCCAGCAGCCAAGATCGCATGGAAGGAGGCTACACCTTC.

The chain links TRBV7-9 to TRBJ1-1; the D is unclear. Trimming shortened V by 5 bases and J by 10 bases, and 20 bases separated the two germline ends. The CDR3 length is 14 residues. Per germline, CDR1 SEHNR and CDR2 FQNEAQ (reference sequence). CDR3: CASSPTENRYPAFF. The CDR3 coding sequence is TGTGCCAGCAGCCCTACCGAAAACAGATATCCAGCTTTCTTT. The whole variable domain, remainder taken from reference TRBV7-9 and TRBJ1-1, is DTGVSQNPRHKITKRGQNVTFRCDPISEHNRLYWYRQTLGQGPEFLTYFQNEAQLEKSRLLSDRFSAERPKGSFSTLEIQRTEQGDSAMYLCASSPTENRYPAFFGQGTRLTVV.

V and J are TRBV24-1 and TRBJ2-2, with TRBD2 matching 10 bases. V gave up 5 bases and J gave up 6 bases; unmatched junction bases: 8. The CDR3 covers 16 residues. From germline, CDR1 is KGHDR and CDR2 SFDVKD. CDR3 residues: CATSAMGSGRAGELFF. DNA for the CDR3: TGTGCCACCAGTGCCATGGGGAGCGGGAGGGCCGGGGAGCTGTTTTTT.

The V call is TRBV6-5, the J call TRBJ1-5; 9 nucleotides match TRBD1. Germline V gene sequence: CDR1 MNHEY, CDR2 SVGAGI. This CDR3 is built from 15 residues. The V gene end was trimmed by 5 bases and the J gene end by 3 bases; junction bases not matched to a gene: 5. The CDR3 sequence is CASSQQGALNQPQHF. The CDR3 nucleotides are TGTGCCAGCAGTCAACAGGGGGCCCTCAATCAGCCCCAGCATTTT.

The chain uses TRBV19 and TRBJ2-7; D may correspond to TRBD1 or TRBD2 (5 bases each). Between the trimmed V and J ends, which lost 5 bases and 6 bases, there was a span of 14 bases. CDR3 length equals 13 residues. The germline V gene has CDR1 LNHDA and CDR2 SQIVND (reference sequence). CDR3 nucleotide sequence: TGTGCCAGTAGTGCCAGGGACGGATCCGAGCAGTACGTC. This gives the protein CASSARDGSEQYV.

CDR3 region: CASSPSGRGTGELFF. The CDR3 coding sequence is TGTGCCAGCAGCCCAAGCGGGAGAGGCACCGGGGAGCTGTTTTTT. V gene TRBV5-5 combines with J gene TRBJ2-2; 8 nucleotides align to TRBD2. This CDR3 has 15 residues. The J segment lost 4 bases and the V segment lost 4 bases, leaving 6 bases of the junction unmatched. In germline, CDR1 is SGHKS, CDR2 YYEKEE (reference sequence).

The chain employs TRBV5-4 and TRBJ2-3, with D possibly matching TRBD2 (5 bases). This CDR3 has 15 residues. Germline V gives CDR1 SGHNT, CDR2 YYREEE (reference sequence). V was trimmed by 1 base and J by 0 bases, leaving 9 bases between them. CDR3 amino acids: CASSLRTGSTDTQYF. CDR3 in DNA: TGTGCCAGCAGCTTGAGAACGGGGAGCACAGATACGCAGTATTTT.

This rearrangement joins TRBV6-6 to TRBJ2-1, with TRBD2 identical over 7 bases. Germline V gene sequence: CDR1 MNHNY, CDR2 SVGAGI (reference sequence). The ends lost 2 bases at V and 7 bases at J; junction bases unmatched: 2. CDR3 size: 13 residues. Written as DNA, the CDR3 is TGTGCCAGCAGTTACGGAGCGGGAAATGAGCAGTTCTTC. Amino acid sequence: CASSYGAGNEQFF.

This clone showed up just once. CDR3 protein: CASSSTSGERGEQFF. For the CDR3, the DNA is TGTGCCAGCAGCTCTACTAGCGGAGAAAGGGGTGAGCAGTTCTTC. The rearrangement uses TRBV6-2 or TRBV6-3 and TRBJ2-1; TRBD2 matches 8 bases. The CDR3 runs 15 residues. CDR1 is MNHEY and CDR2 is SVGEGT in the germline V gene. The V segment lost 6 bases and the J segment 9 bases; nucleotides outside the gene matches: 13.

In DNA, the CDR3 is TGTGCCAGCAGCCCCAACAGGGGGGGCGGGGCCAACGTCCTGACTTTC. This codes for CASSPNRGGGANVLTF. V is TRBV2 and J is TRBJ2-6, with D maybe TRBD1 (8 bases). The length of the CDR3 is 16 residues. Trimming stripped 6 bases from V and 4 bases from J, with 16 bases between. In germline, CDR1 is SNHLY, CDR2 FYNNEI.

V usage is TRBV18 and J usage is TRBJ2-7; D possibly matches TRBD1 or TRBD2 (5 bases each). V was pared by 5 bases and J by 4 bases, with 15 bases between. Germline V lookup: CDR1 KGHSH, CDR2 LQKENI. The CDR3 spans 14 residues. DNA of the CDR3: TGTGCCAGCTCATCCACCTCAGGGACGTACGAGCAGTACTTC. Encoded protein: CASSSTSGTYEQYF.

The V gene is TRBV9, the J gene TRBJ2-3; D not resolved. V was cut by 3 bases and J by 4 bases, with 3 bases left in between. Germline CDR1 and CDR2: SGDLS and YYNGEE. The CDR3 has 11 amino acids. CDR3 residues: CASSGSDTQYF. The CDR3 nucleotides read TGTGCCAGCAGCGGCTCAGATACGCAGTATTTT. Complete variable domain (other parts from reference TRBV9 and TRBJ2-3): DSGVTQTPKHLITATGQRVTLRCSPRSGDLSVYWYQQSLDQGLQFLIQYYNGEERAKGNILERFSAQQFPDLHSELNLSSLELGDSALYFCASSGSDTQYFGPGTRLTVL.

The chain combines TRBV7-9 with TRBJ1-2; no definite D call. The CDR3 contains 13 residues. Trimming cost V 6 bases and J 2 bases, with 10 bases left between them. Germline lookup yields CDR1 SEHNR and CDR2 FQNEAQ (reference sequence). The CDR3 reads CASRTAPNYGYTF. The CDR3, as DNA: TGTGCCAGCAGGACGGCTCCCAACTATGGCTACACCTTC. Full variable domain (remainder filled in from reference TRBV7-9 and TRBJ1-2): DTGVSQNPRHKITKRGQNVTFRCDPISEHNRLYWYRQTLGQGPEFLTYFQNEAQLEKSRLLSDRFSAERPKGSFSTLEIQRTEQGDSAMYLCASRTAPNYGYTFGSGTRLTVV.

This clone turned up a few times. The chain is built from TRBV19 and TRBJ2-4; D is unresolved. Germline V gene sequence: CDR1 LNHDA, CDR2 SQIVND (reference sequence). Between the trimmed V and J ends, which lost 8 bases and 7 bases, there was a span of 18 bases. The CDR3 is made up of 14 amino acids. CDR3 in DNA: TGTGCCAGTCGGAGCGAGGTTATAAGGAACATTCAGTACTTC. Its translation: CASRSEVIRNIQYF.

Concerning this clone: At one end the junction does not follow the germline gene, possibly because of a read error. CDR3 in amino acids: CARGLAGGRTGELFF. In DNA form, the CDR3 reads TGTGCTCGTGGTTTGGCGGGGGGGCGAACCGGGGAGCTGTTTTTT. V gene TRBV12-5 combines with J gene TRBJ2-2, with 9 bases aligning to TRBD2. The CDR3 is 15 amino acids. In germline, CDR1 is LGHNT, CDR2 FRNRAP.

The genes are TRBV7-6 and TRBJ2-1, with D tentatively TRBD1 or TRBD2 (5 bases each). The CDR3 contains 14 residues. Germline CDR1 and CDR2: SGHVS and FNYEAQ. Between the trimmed V and J ends, which lost 7 bases and 2 bases, there was a span of 12 bases. CDR3 protein: CASMPGPTYNEQFF. The CDR3 DNA reads as TGTGCCAGCATGCCGGGACCCACCTACAATGAGCAGTTCTTC.

The chain recombines TRBV9 with TRBJ1-3; 8 positions agree with TRBD1. V gave up 4 bases and J gave up 0 bases; unmatched junction bases: 12. Per the germline V gene, CDR1 is SGDLS and CDR2 is YYNGEE. CDR3 length: 18 amino acids. CDR3 bases: TGTGCCAGCAGCCCCCGTCCTCAGGGGGCCAGCTCTGGAAACACCATATATTTT. It specifies CASSPRPQGASSGNTIYF. The variable domain in full, with the rest retrieved from reference TRBV9 and TRBJ1-3, is DSGVTQTPKHLITATGQRVTLRCSPRSGDLSVYWYQQSLDQGLQFLIQYYNGEERAKGNILERFSAQQFPDLHSELNLSSLELGDSALYFCASSPRPQGASSGNTIYFGEGSWLTVV.

The chain uses TRBV18 and TRBJ1-2, with D possibly matching TRBD1 (6 bases). The length of the CDR3 is 13 residues. Looked up from germline, CDR1 is KGHSH and CDR2 is LQKENI. Between the trimmed V and J ends, which lost 1 base and 10 bases, there was a span of 13 bases. The CDR3: CASSPLGHQDYTF. The CDR3 DNA follows: TGTGCCAGCTCACCACTGGGACATCAGGACTACACCTTC.

The rearrangement uses TRBV27 and TRBJ1-5; D ambiguous. V lost 3 bases and J lost 4, with 4 bases in between. This CDR3 is built from 12 residues. CDR1 MNHEY and CDR2 SMNVEV come from the germline V gene (reference sequence). The CDR3 reads CASSFVNQPQHF. DNA for the CDR3: TGTGCCAGCAGTTTTGTTAATCAGCCCCAGCATTTT.

The chain employs TRBV30 and TRBJ1-6, with 7 nucleotides matching TRBD1. Trimming at V came to 5 bases and at J to 7 bases, leaving 11 bases not matched to a gene. Germline CDR1 GTSNPN, CDR2 SVGIG (reference sequence). This CDR3 is 15 amino acids long. In DNA form, the CDR3 reads TGTGCCTGGGGACCGGGACAGACCGAAAATTCACCCCTCCACTTT. Translated, it gives CAWGPGQTENSPLHF.

The chain has TRBV13 and TRBJ1-1; D is unclear. Germline CDR1 reads PRHDT; CDR2 reads FYEKMQ (reference sequence). The CDR3 is 15 amino acids. V gave up 2 bases and J gave up 8 bases, with 18 bases separating them. CDR3 sequence reads: CASSLYSPQMAEAFF. For the CDR3, the DNA is TGTGCCAGCAGCTTATATTCCCCTCAGATGGCCGAAGCTTTCTTT.

The V and J genes are TRBV6-4 and TRBJ1-5, with a possible D match to TRBD1 (5 bases). The V end lost 6 bases, the J end lost 2 bases, and 8 bases lay between the germline ends. The CDR3 consists of 13 residues. Germline V gene lookup returns CDR1 MRHNA and CDR2 SNTAGT. The chain's CDR3 is CASSRDGNQPQHF. CDR3 DNA sequence: TGTGCCAGCAGCCGGGACGGCAATCAGCCCCAGCATTTT.

The rearrangement joins TRBV5-1 to TRBJ2-3; no clear D gene. Trimming shortened V by 4 bases and J by 0 bases, and 15 bases separated the two germline ends. The length of the CDR3 is 16 residues. Germline-derived CDR1 and CDR2 are SGHRS and YFSETQ. The CDR3 here is CASSRQVTTSTDTQYF. The DNA of the CDR3 is TGCGCCAGCAGCCGCCAAGTTACTACTAGCACAGATACGCAGTATTTT. Together with reference TRBV5-1 and TRBJ2-3, the CDR3 gives the full variable domain: KAGVTQTPRYLIKTRGQQVTLSCSPISGHRSVSWYQQTPGQGLQFLFEYFSETQRNKGNFPGRFSGRQFSNSRSEMNVSTLELGDSALYLCASSRQVTTSTDTQYFGPGTRLTVL.

The sample holds one count of this clone. V gene TRBV30 combines with J gene TRBJ2-3; maybe TRBD2 (6 bases). This CDR3 spans 14 amino acids. Between the trimmed V and J ends, which lost 7 bases and 3 bases, there was a span of 17 bases. Germline CDR1 GTSNPN, CDR2 SVGIG (reference sequence). The CDR3 sequence: CASRSWGGTDTQYF. The CDR3 DNA follows: TGTGCCTCGAGGTCGTGGGGAGGTACAGATACGCAGTATTTT. The full variable domain, with the rest looked up from reference TRBV30 and TRBJ2-3, is SQTIHQWPATLVQPVGSPLSLECTVEGTSNPNLYWYRQAAGRGLQLLFYSVGIGQISSEVPQNLSASRPQDRQFILSSKKLLLSDSGFYLCASRSWGGTDTQYFGPGTRLTVL.

The chain recombines TRBV30 with TRBJ2-7, with 8 bases matching TRBD1. This CDR3 region has 15 residues. The trim removed 3 bases at V and 2 bases at J, leaving 9 bases unmatched. CDR1 and CDR2 (germline): GTSNPN, SVGIG (reference sequence). The CDR3 sequence is CAWRLTGGSPYEQYF. The CDR3 DNA follows: TGTGCCTGGAGGTTAACAGGGGGGTCCCCCTACGAGCAGTACTTC.

The chain uses TRBV27 and TRBJ1-2, with D possibly matching TRBD1 (5 bases). V lost 6 bases to trimming and J lost 8 bases, with 13 bases between them. CDR3 size: 12 residues. Germline V gene lookup returns CDR1 MNHEY and CDR2 SMNVEV (reference sequence). In nucleotides, the CDR3 is TGTGCCAGCAGCCGGGACCGGTTAGGCTACACCTTC. Translated: CASSRDRLGYTF.

This clone appeared a few times. This sequence joins TRBV9 and TRBJ2-3, with D perhaps matching TRBD1 (6 bases). Germline V CDR1 and CDR2: SGDLS, YYNGEE. V lost 3 bases, J lost 2 bases, and 13 bases lay in between. This CDR3 spans 15 amino acids. DNA for the CDR3: TGTGCCAGCAGCGCCCAGGACAGCCTCACAGATACGCAGTATTTT. Encoded protein: CASSAQDSLTDTQYF.

V is TRBV19 and J is TRBJ2-1, with unresolved D. The CDR3 runs 11 residues. CDR1 is LNHDA and CDR2 is SQIVND in the germline V gene (reference sequence). Trimming cost V 5 bases and J 10 bases, with 9 bases left between them. The CDR3 spells CASSLGYEQFF. CDR3 DNA: TGTGCCAGTAGTTTGGGCTACGAGCAGTTCTTC. The whole variable domain, remainder taken from reference TRBV19 and TRBJ2-1, is DGGITQSPKYLFRKEGQNVTLSCEQNLNHDAMYWYRQDPGQGLRLIYYSQIVNDFQKGDIAEGYSVSREKKESFPLTVTSAQKNPTAFYLCASSLGYEQFFGPGTRLTVL.

This chain joins TRBV30 and TRBJ2-5; tentatively, D is TRBD2 (6 bases). The germline gives CDR1 GTSNPN, CDR2 SVGIG (reference sequence). CDR3 length equals 13 residues. Between the trimmed V and J ends, which lost 4 bases and 6 bases, there was a span of 15 bases. CDR3 amino acids: CAWNLVEGKTQYF. In nucleotides, the CDR3 is TGTGCCTGGAACCTCGTGGAGGGAAAGACCCAGTACTTC.

The J gene is TRBJ2-1, the V gene TRBV7-9; 10 bases map to TRBD2. The CDR3 spans 14 residues. CDR1 and CDR2 (germline): SEHNR, FQNEAQ (reference sequence). After removal of 4 bases from V and 9 bases from J, the junction contained 6 bases not matched to a gene. The CDR3 DNA is TGTGCCAGCAGCTCCCAGCGGGAGGGTAGTGAGCAGTTCTTC. Translating gives CASSSQREGSEQFF.

The rearrangement joins TRBV4-1 to TRBJ2-2; TRBD1 aligns across 9 bases. Germline CDR1 is MGHRA and CDR2 is YSYEKL. Trimming at V came to 2 bases and at J to 4 bases, leaving 11 bases not matched to a gene. CDR3 length equals 18 residues. The CDR3 here is CASSQPGPGQGPTGELFF. The CDR3 coding sequence is TGCGCCAGCAGCCAACCGGGGCCGGGACAGGGACCCACCGGGGAGCTGTTTTTT.